This section outlines one T cell receptor (beta chain) sequence together with its context. Its antigen is currently unknown. This CDR3 is 16 amino acids long. Per the germline V gene, CDR1 is SGDLS and CDR2 is YYNGEE. Trimming took off 1 base at V and 5 bases at J, with 18 bases between the two ends. The entry originates in a study of cytomegalovirus exposure and HLA in healthy donors. The wider study: The study placed 70% to 90% of its roughly 400 genotyped donors in the Caucasian-associated ancestry cluster.

The PCR was carried out with 60 Vbeta primers and 13 Jbeta primers. Only in-frame clones appear in the TCRdb table, and some are missing; sequencing was by immunoSEQ multiplex PCR. The data show 140,000 or so clones, with more than 70% seen just once and around 1.9% held by the top ten. Points from the study as a whole: Later analysis identified a missense DCLRE1C variant that was linked to TCR beta V- and J-gene trimming. The study recorded 150 to 200 TCR beta chains that were cytomegalovirus-associated.

V usage is TRBV9 and J usage is TRBJ2-5, with no clear D. This clonotype originated in a woman between 40 and 55 years old in good health and CMV-seronegative. The sequenced material came from PBMCs. In DNA form, the CDR3 reads TGTGCCAGCAGCGTATTGAATAACCGCGGCCCGGAGACCCAGTACTTC. Its protein product is CASSVLNNRGPETQYF. The full variable domain, with the rest looked up from reference TRBV9 and TRBJ2-5, is DSGVTQTPKHLITATGQRVTLRCSPRSGDLSVYWYQQSLDQGLQFLIQYYNGEERAKGNILERFSAQQFPDLHSELNLSSLELGDSALYFCASSVLNNRGPETQYFGPGTRLLVL.